The clone carrying this T cell receptor beta chain has a handful of counts. Its specificity is not known. By 5'RACE template switching, TCR cDNA was produced, with a universal primer site and UMIs added in the process. TCRdb itself ran the 5' RACE reads through MiXCR, one entry per CDR3 protein. The sample yields fewer than 350,000 distinct CDR3 sequences, around 4.4% seen once. The data originate from a study of T cells after yellow fever vaccination. Study-level findings and limits: Contamination of FACS-sorted repertoires by abundant clonotypes from the bulk population could occur. Clonotypes found in both CD4 and CD8 compartments made up a small share. Weaker, the secondary response peaked sooner, at day 5 versus 15.

This clonotype was sampled from a man in his late teens or twenties who received the YFV17D yellow fever vaccine. This sample comprised PBMCs, obtained 15 days after the yellow fever booster vaccination.

The CDR3 DNA is TGTGCCAGCTCACCCTACGCTGAGGGCGAGCAGTACTTC. It yields the protein CASSPYAEGEQYF. The chain recombines TRBV18 with TRBJ2-7; D is perhaps TRBD2 (5 bases). Germline V lookup: CDR1 KGHSH, CDR2 LQKENI. Trimming left V 3 bases short and J 6 bases short, with 12 bases between. This CDR3 contains 13 residues. Looking up the rest from reference TRBV18 and TRBJ2-7 gives the full variable domain: NAGVMQNPRHLVRRRGQEARLRCSPMKGHSHVYWYRQLPEEGLKFMVYLQKENIIDESGMPKERFSAEFPKEGPSILRIQQVVRGDSAAYFCASSPYAEGEQYFGPGTRLTVT.